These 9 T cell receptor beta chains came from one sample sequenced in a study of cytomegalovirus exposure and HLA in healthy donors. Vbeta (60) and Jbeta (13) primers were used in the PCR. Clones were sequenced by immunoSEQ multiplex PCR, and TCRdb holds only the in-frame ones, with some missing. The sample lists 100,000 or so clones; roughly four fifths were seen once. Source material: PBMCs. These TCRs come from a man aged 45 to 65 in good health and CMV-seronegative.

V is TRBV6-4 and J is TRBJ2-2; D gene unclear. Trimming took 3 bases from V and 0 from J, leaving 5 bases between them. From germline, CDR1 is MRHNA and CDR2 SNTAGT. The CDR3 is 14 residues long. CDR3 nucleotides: TGTGCCAGCAGTGAAGTAGCGAACACCGGGGAGCTGTTTTTT. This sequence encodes CASSEVANTGELFF.

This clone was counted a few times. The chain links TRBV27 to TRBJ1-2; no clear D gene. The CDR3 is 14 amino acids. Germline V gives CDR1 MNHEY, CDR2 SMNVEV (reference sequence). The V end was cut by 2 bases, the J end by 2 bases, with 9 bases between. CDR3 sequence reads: CASSLERGNYGYTF. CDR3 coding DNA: TGTGCCAGCAGTTTAGAGCGGGGAAACTATGGCTACACCTTC.

In DNA, the CDR3 is TGTGCCAGCAGTGAACCTCAAGCGAGCTCCTACGAGCAGTACTTC. This translates into CASSEPQASSYEQYF. The V gene is TRBV25-1, the J gene TRBJ2-7; D is undetermined. The ends were cut back, 2 bases at V and 0 bases at J, with 11 bases in the middle. CDR1 MGHDK and CDR2 SYGVNS come from the germline V gene. The CDR3 runs 15 residues.

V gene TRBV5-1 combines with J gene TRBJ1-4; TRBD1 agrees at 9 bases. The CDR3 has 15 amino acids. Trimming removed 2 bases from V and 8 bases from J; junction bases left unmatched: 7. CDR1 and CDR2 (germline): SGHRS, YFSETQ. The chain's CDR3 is CASSLAQGAGEKLFF. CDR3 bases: TGCGCCAGCAGCTTAGCACAGGGGGCTGGCGAAAAACTGTTTTTT.

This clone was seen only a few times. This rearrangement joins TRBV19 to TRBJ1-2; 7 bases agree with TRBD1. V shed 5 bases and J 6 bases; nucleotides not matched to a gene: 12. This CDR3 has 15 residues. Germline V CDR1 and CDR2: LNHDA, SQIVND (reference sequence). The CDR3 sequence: CASSYDRVGGDGYTF. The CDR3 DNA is TGTGCCAGTAGTTACGACAGGGTTGGCGGGGATGGCTACACCTTC. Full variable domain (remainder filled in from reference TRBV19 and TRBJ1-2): DGGITQSPKYLFRKEGQNVTLSCEQNLNHDAMYWYRQDPGQGLRLIYYSQIVNDFQKGDIAEGYSVSREKKESFPLTVTSAQKNPTAFYLCASSYDRVGGDGYTFGSGTRLTVV.

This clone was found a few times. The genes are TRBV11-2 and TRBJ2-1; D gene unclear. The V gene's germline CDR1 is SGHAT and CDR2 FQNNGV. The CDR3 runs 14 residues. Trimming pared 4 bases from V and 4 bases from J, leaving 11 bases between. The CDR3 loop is CASSYSSMYNEQFF. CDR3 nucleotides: TGTGCCAGCAGCTACAGTTCGATGTACAATGAGCAGTTCTTC.

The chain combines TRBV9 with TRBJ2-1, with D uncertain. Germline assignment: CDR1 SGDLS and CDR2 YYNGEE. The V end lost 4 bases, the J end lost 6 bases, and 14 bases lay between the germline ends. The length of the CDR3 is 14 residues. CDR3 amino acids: CASSPLLGSNEQFF. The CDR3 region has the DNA TGTGCCAGCAGCCCTCTTTTGGGCAGCAATGAGCAGTTCTTC.

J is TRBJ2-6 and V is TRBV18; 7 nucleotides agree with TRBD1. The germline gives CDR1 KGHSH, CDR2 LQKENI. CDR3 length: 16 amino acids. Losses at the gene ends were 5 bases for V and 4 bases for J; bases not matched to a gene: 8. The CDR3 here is CASSALTGDGANVLTF. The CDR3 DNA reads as TGTGCCAGCTCAGCCCTCACAGGGGACGGGGCCAACGTCCTGACTTTC. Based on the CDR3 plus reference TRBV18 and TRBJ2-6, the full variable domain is NAGVMQNPRHLVRRRGQEARLRCSPMKGHSHVYWYRQLPEEGLKFMVYLQKENIIDESGMPKERFSAEFPKEGPSILRIQQVVRGDSAAYFCASSALTGDGANVLTFGAGSRLTVL.

The CDR3 coding sequence is TGTGCCAGCAGGGCCCGGACTAGCGGACACAATGAGCAGTTCTTC. This codes for CASRARTSGHNEQFF. The chain has TRBV2 and TRBJ2-1; 10 bases map to TRBD2. The length of the CDR3 is 15 residues. CDR1 is SNHLY, CDR2 FYNNEI, per germline. The J segment lost 5 bases and the V segment lost 6 bases, leaving 7 bases of the junction unmatched.